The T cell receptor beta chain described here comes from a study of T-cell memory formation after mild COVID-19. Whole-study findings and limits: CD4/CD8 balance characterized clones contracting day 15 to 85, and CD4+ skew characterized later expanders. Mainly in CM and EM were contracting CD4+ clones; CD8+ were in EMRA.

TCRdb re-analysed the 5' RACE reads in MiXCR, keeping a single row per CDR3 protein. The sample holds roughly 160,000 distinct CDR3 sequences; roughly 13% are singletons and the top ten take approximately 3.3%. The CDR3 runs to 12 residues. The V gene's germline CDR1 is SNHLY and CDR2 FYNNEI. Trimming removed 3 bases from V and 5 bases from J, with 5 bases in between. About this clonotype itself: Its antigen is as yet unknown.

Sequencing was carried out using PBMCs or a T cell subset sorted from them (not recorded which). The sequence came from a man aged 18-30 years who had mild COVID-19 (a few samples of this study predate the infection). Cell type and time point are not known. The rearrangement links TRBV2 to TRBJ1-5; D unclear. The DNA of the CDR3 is TGTGCCAGCAGTGACACAGATCAGCCCCAGCATTTT. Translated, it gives CASSDTDQPQHF.